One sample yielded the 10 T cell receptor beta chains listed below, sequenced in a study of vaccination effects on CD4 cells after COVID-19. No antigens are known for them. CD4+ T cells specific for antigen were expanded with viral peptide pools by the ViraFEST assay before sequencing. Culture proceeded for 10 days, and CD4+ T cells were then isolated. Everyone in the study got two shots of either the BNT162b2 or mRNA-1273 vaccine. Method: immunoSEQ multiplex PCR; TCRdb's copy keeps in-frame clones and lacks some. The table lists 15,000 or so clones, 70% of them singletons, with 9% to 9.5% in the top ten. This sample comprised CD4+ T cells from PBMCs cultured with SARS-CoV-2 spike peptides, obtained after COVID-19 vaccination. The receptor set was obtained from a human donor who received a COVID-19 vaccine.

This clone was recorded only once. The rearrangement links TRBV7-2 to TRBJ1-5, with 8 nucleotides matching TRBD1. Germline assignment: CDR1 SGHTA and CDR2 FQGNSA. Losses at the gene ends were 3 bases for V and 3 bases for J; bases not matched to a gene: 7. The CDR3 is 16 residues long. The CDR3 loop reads CASSFGPGGNNQPQHF. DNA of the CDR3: TGTGCCAGCAGCTTTGGCCCAGGGGGCAACAATCAGCCCCAGCATTTT. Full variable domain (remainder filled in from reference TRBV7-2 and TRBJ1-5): GAGVSQSPSNKVTEKGKDVELRCDPISGHTALYWYRQSLGQGLEFLIYFQGNSAPDKSGLPSDRFSAERTGGSVSTLTIQRTQQEDSAVYLCASSFGPGGNNQPQHFGDGTRLSIL.

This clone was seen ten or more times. The CDR3 sequence is CASSRERGTQYF. DNA of the CDR3: TGTGCCAGCAGCCGAGAACGGGGTACGCAGTATTTT. The chain joins TRBV3-1 (or the pseudogene TRBV3-2) to TRBJ2-3, with a tentative D call TRBD2 (5 bases). CDR1 and CDR2 from the germline V gene are LGHDT and YNNKEL (reference sequence). CDR3 length equals 12 residues. V dropped 4 bases and J dropped 8 bases, with 10 bases sitting between them.

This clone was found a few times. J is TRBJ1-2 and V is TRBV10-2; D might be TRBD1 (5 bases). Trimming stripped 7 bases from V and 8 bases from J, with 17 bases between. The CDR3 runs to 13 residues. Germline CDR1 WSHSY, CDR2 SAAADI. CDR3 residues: CASKNQGPLGYTF. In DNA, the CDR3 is TGCGCCAGCAAGAATCAGGGACCTCTGGGCTACACCTTC.

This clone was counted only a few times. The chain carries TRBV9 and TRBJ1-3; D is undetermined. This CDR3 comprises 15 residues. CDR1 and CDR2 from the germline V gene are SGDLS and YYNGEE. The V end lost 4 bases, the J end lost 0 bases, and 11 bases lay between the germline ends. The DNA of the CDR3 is TGTGCCAGCAGCTCCCAGGTTAGCTCTGGAAACACCATATATTTT. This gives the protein CASSSQVSSGNTIYF.

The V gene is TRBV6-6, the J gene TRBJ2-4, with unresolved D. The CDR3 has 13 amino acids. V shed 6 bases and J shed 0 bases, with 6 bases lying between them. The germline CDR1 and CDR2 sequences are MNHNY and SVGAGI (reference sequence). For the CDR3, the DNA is TGTGCCAGCAGCTTCGAAGCCAAAAACATTCAGTACTTC. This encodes CASSFEAKNIQYF.

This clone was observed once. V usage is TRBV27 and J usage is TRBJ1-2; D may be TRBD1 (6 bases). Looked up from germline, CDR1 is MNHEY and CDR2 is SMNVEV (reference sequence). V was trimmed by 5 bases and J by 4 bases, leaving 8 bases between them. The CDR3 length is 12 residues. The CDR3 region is CASSGRGYGYTF. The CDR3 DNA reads TGTGCCAGCAGTGGCAGGGGCTATGGCTACACCTTC.

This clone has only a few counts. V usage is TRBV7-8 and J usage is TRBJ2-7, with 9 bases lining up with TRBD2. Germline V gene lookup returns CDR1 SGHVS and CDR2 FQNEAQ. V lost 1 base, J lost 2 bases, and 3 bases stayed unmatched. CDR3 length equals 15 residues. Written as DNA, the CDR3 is TGTGCCAGCAGCTTAGGGACTAGCGTGGCCTACGAGCAGTACTTC. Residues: CASSLGTSVAYEQYF.

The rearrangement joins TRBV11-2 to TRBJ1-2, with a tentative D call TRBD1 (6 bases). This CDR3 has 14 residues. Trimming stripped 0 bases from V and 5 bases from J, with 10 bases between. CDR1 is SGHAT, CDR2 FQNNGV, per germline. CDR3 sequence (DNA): TGTGCCAGCAGCTTAGAGGGGGCCGGATATGGCTACACCTTC. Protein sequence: CASSLEGAGYGYTF.

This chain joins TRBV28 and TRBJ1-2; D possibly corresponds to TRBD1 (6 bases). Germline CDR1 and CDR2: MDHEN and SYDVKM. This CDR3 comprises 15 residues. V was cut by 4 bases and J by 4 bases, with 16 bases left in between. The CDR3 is CASSSFWGASYGYTF. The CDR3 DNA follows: TGTGCCAGCAGTTCCTTCTGGGGGGCGTCCTATGGCTACACCTTC.

CDR3 sequence: CASSPPGTAYEQYF. The CDR3 DNA reads TGTGCCAGCTCACCACCCGGGACCGCCTACGAGCAGTACTTC. The V and J genes are TRBV18 and TRBJ2-7; D may be TRBD1 or TRBD2 (5 bases each). CDR1 is KGHSH, CDR2 LQKENI, per germline. Deletions cut 0 bases from V and 2 bases from J, with 8 bases between. The CDR3 spans 14 residues.